Reported below is one T cell receptor beta chain. The data were taken from a study of blood T cell repertoires in COVID-19. Germline-derived CDR1 and CDR2 are SGHRS and YFSETQ. The CDR3 length is 15 residues. Trimming left V 0 bases short and J 6 bases short, with 16 bases between. In the original processing: Using reference gene primer amplification, nucleated cell counts were estimated. Some clones are missing from TCRdb's copy, which holds only in-frame ones; the method was immunoSEQ multiplex PCR. The V and J calls and the clone size are those of that table, but D and trimming were determined from the DNA. Of over 130,000 clones in the sample, 88% were seen once.

The specimen sequenced was peripheral blood. This clonotype was obtained from a human donor in a cohort sampled during active COVID-19. The chain recombines TRBV5-1 with TRBJ2-7; perhaps TRBD1 as D (5 bases). The CDR3 here is CASSLARTRPGEQYF. As DNA, the CDR3 is TGCGCCAGCAGCTTGGCCCGGACACGGCCGGGCGAGCAGTACTTC.